This is a list of T cell receptor beta chains from one sample in a study of T cells after yellow fever vaccination. TCRdb re-called the 5' RACE reads with MiXCR, one entry per CDR3 protein. The sample has about 340,000 distinct CDR3 sequences; roughly an eighth are singletons. The sequencing here drew on CD4+ T cells sorted from PBMCs, taken 15 days after the yellow fever booster vaccination. The source of these receptors is a man in his late teens or twenties who received the YFV17D yellow fever vaccine. The CDR3 runs from the conserved cysteine through the conserved F or W. D genes are given only for firm matches. Rows may omit the clone size; those that give it use once, few, many or a size class.

abundance: many; d_gene: NA; j_gene: TRBJ2-4; v_gene: TRBV27; CDR3nt: TGTGCCAGCAGTTTTACAGGGACGGAAAACATTCAGTACTTC; CDR3aa: CASSFTGTENIQYF
abundance: NA; d_gene: NA; j_gene: TRBJ1-6; v_gene: TRBV20-1; CDR3nt: TGCAGTGCTAGAGGGTCGGGACCTTTTGATTCACCCCTCCACTTT; CDR3aa: CSARGSGPFDSPLHF
abundance: many; d_gene: TRBD1; j_gene: TRBJ2-2; v_gene: TRBV5-1; CDR3nt: TGCGCCAGCAGCTTGTCGAGCAGAGGGGGCGTCGGGGAGCTGTTTTTT; CDR3aa: CASSLSSRGGVGELFF
abundance: NA; d_gene: NA; j_gene: TRBJ1-2; v_gene: TRBV7-3; CDR3nt: TGTGCCAGCAGCCAGAGGCAGGGTGGGGGCTACACCTTC; CDR3aa: CASSQRQGGGYTF
abundance: NA; d_gene: NA; j_gene: TRBJ2-3; v_gene: TRBV6-2/TRBV6-3; CDR3nt: TGTGCCAGCAGTTCGACAGGTTACACAGATACGCAGTATTTT; CDR3aa: CASSSTGYTDTQYF
abundance: few; d_gene: TRBD1; j_gene: TRBJ2-2; v_gene: TRBV24-1; CDR3nt: TGTGCCACCAGTGAAGCAGGGACAGCGAACACCGGGGAGCTGTTTTTT; CDR3aa: CATSEAGTANTGELFF
abundance: NA; d_gene: TRBD1; j_gene: TRBJ1-4; v_gene: TRBV11-2; CDR3nt: TGTGCCAGCAGCCAACAGGGGCGGGGTGAAAAACTGTTTTTT; CDR3aa: CASSQQGRGEKLFF
abundance: few; d_gene: NA; j_gene: TRBJ1-4; v_gene: TRBV5-6; CDR3nt: TGTGCCAGCAGCTGGCGAGGGGCACGGGAAAAACTGTTTTTT; CDR3aa: CASSWRGAREKLFF
abundance: NA; d_gene: NA; j_gene: TRBJ1-1; v_gene: TRBV3-1; CDR3nt: TGTGCCAGTGGAGATGACAGCATGAACACTGAAGCTTTCTTT; CDR3aa: CASGDDSMNTEAFF
abundance: NA; d_gene: NA; j_gene: TRBJ1-5; v_gene: TRBV15; CDR3nt: TGTGCCACCAGCAGAGATCTCGCAGATTCTAGCAATCAGCCCCAGCATTTT; CDR3aa: CATSRDLADSSNQPQHF
abundance: many; d_gene: NA; j_gene: TRBJ2-2; v_gene: TRBV5-1; CDR3nt: TGCGCCAGCAGCTTGGAAGGGGTCCCCGGGGAGCTGTTTTTT; CDR3aa: CASSLEGVPGELFF
abundance: few; d_gene: TRBD2; j_gene: TRBJ2-3; v_gene: TRBV6-2/TRBV6-3; CDR3nt: TGTGCCAGCAGTTTAGGACTAGCGGGGAACACAGATACGCAGTATTTT; CDR3aa: CASSLGLAGNTDTQYF
abundance: once; d_gene: NA; j_gene: TRBJ2-2; v_gene: TRBV3-1; CDR3nt: TGTGCCAGCAGCCAACCTCCGGCGGCCGGGGAGCTGTTTTTT; CDR3aa: CASSQPPAAGELFF
abundance: NA; d_gene: NA; j_gene: TRBJ1-3; v_gene: TRBV20-1; CDR3nt: TGCAGTGCTAGAGGACAGTTCTCTGGAAACACCATATATTTT; CDR3aa: CSARGQFSGNTIYF
abundance: NA; d_gene: TRBD1; j_gene: TRBJ1-2; v_gene: TRBV3-1; CDR3nt: TGTGCCAGCAGCCAAGCCCGGACAGGGTGTACCTTC; CDR3aa: CASSQARTGCTF
abundance: NA; d_gene: TRBD2; j_gene: TRBJ2-3; v_gene: TRBV7-6; CDR3nt: TGTGCCAGCAGCTTAGGTAGCGGGGGGGTTGAAGATACGCAGTATTTT; CDR3aa: CASSLGSGGVEDTQYF
abundance: few; d_gene: NA; j_gene: TRBJ2-3; v_gene: TRBV12-3/TRBV12-4; CDR3nt: TGTGCCAGCGGGGGGCGTAGCACAGATACGCAGTATTTT; CDR3aa: CASGGRSTDTQYF
abundance: NA; d_gene: TRBD2; j_gene: TRBJ2-3; v_gene: TRBV4-1; CDR3nt: TGCGCCAGCAGCCAGGGACTAGCGGGGGGGCGGGGCACAGATACGCAGTATTTT; CDR3aa: CASSQGLAGGRGTDTQYF
abundance: few; d_gene: NA; j_gene: TRBJ1-5; v_gene: TRBV20-1; CDR3nt: TGCAGTGCGCCTTCTCAGGGGTCGCCCCAGCATTTT; CDR3aa: CSAPSQGSPQHF
abundance: NA; d_gene: NA; j_gene: TRBJ1-3; v_gene: TRBV5-1; CDR3nt: TGCGCCAGCAGCCCGAGGACAGACTCTGGAAACACCATATATTTT; CDR3aa: CASSPRTDSGNTIYF
abundance: NA; d_gene: TRBD1; j_gene: TRBJ1-1; v_gene: TRBV24-1; CDR3nt: TGTGCCACCAGTGATCACCAGGGGGGCACTGAAGCTTTCTTT; CDR3aa: CATSDHQGGTEAFF
abundance: few; d_gene: NA; j_gene: TRBJ2-3; v_gene: TRBV6-5; CDR3nt: TGTGCCAGCAGTTACTCCGGGGGGCAGGGGGGTTCAGATACGCAGTATTTT; CDR3aa: CASSYSGGQGGSDTQYF
abundance: few; d_gene: NA; j_gene: TRBJ2-4; v_gene: TRBV7-9; CDR3nt: TGTGCCAGCACCTCGGACCCCCGGGGAGACATTCAGTACTTC; CDR3aa: CASTSDPRGDIQYF
abundance: few; d_gene: TRBD2; j_gene: TRBJ2-1; v_gene: TRBV6-1; CDR3nt: TGTGCCAGCGGGGATTACATTAGCGGGGTAGATGAGCAGTTCTTC; CDR3aa: CASGDYISGVDEQFF
abundance: many; d_gene: NA; j_gene: TRBJ2-5; v_gene: TRBV2; CDR3nt: TGTGCCAGCCGAGAGACCCGTGGGACCCAGTACTTC; CDR3aa: CASRETRGTQYF
abundance: many; d_gene: TRBD1; j_gene: TRBJ2-6; v_gene: TRBV29-1; CDR3nt: TGCAGCGCGGCGACAGGGGCTGGGGCCAACGTCCTGACTTTC; CDR3aa: CSAATGAGANVLTF
abundance: NA; d_gene: NA; j_gene: TRBJ2-7; v_gene: TRBV28; CDR3nt: TGTGCCAGCAGTTTAGCGGACAGACGCTCCTACGAGCAGTACTTC; CDR3aa: CASSLADRRSYEQYF
abundance: many; d_gene: TRBD2; j_gene: TRBJ2-2; v_gene: TRBV4-2; CDR3nt: TGTGCCAGCCACCCAATTGGGACTAGCTACACCGGGGAGCTGTTTTTT; CDR3aa: CASHPIGTSYTGELFF
abundance: NA; d_gene: TRBD1; j_gene: TRBJ1-2; v_gene: TRBV18; CDR3nt: TGTGCCAGCTCACCGGAACAGGGGGCTGGCTACACCTTC; CDR3aa: CASSPEQGAGYTF
abundance: NA; d_gene: TRBD1; j_gene: TRBJ2-1; v_gene: TRBV7-9; CDR3nt: TGTGACAGCAGACCCACAGGGGTCCATGAGCAGTTCTTC; CDR3aa: CDSRPTGVHEQFF
abundance: NA; d_gene: TRBD2; j_gene: TRBJ2-5; v_gene: TRBV5-1; CDR3nt: TGCGCCAGCAGCTTGGCTAGGGGACTAGCGGGGGCCCGAGGGACCCAGTACTTC; CDR3aa: CASSLARGLAGARGTQYF
abundance: many; d_gene: TRBD1; j_gene: TRBJ1-2; v_gene: TRBV12-3/TRBV12-4; CDR3nt: TGTGCCAGTCGTACCGGGACAGGGGGCCCCGTGGGCTATGGCTACACCTTC; CDR3aa: CASRTGTGGPVGYGYTF
abundance: few; d_gene: TRBD1; j_gene: TRBJ1-4; v_gene: TRBV9; CDR3nt: TGTGCCAGCAGCGTAAACCCCGGGACAGTTAATGAAAAACTGTTTTTT; CDR3aa: CASSVNPGTVNEKLFF
abundance: NA; d_gene: NA; j_gene: TRBJ2-5; v_gene: TRBV3-1; CDR3nt: TGTGCCAGCAGCCAAGGGAGGGCGACCCAGTACTTC; CDR3aa: CASSQGRATQYF
abundance: NA; d_gene: NA; j_gene: TRBJ1-1; v_gene: TRBV6-6; CDR3nt: TGTGCCAGCAGTTACGAGTCGGCAGGGAGGAACACTGAAGCTTTCTTT; CDR3aa: CASSYESAGRNTEAFF
abundance: NA; d_gene: NA; j_gene: TRBJ2-2; v_gene: TRBV5-5; CDR3nt: TGTGCCAGCAGCTTGACGTCTACGGGACGGAACACCGGGGAGCTGTTTTTT; CDR3aa: CASSLTSTGRNTGELFF
abundance: many; d_gene: NA; j_gene: TRBJ2-1; v_gene: TRBV5-1; CDR3nt: TGCGCCAGCAGCTTGGCTGGGACGGCCGCCTACAATGAGCAGTTCTTC; CDR3aa: CASSLAGTAAYNEQFF
abundance: few; d_gene: TRBD2; j_gene: TRBJ2-5; v_gene: TRBV5-4; CDR3nt: TGTGCCAGCAGCATAAAACTAGCGGGCCAAGAGACCCAGTACTTC; CDR3aa: CASSIKLAGQETQYF